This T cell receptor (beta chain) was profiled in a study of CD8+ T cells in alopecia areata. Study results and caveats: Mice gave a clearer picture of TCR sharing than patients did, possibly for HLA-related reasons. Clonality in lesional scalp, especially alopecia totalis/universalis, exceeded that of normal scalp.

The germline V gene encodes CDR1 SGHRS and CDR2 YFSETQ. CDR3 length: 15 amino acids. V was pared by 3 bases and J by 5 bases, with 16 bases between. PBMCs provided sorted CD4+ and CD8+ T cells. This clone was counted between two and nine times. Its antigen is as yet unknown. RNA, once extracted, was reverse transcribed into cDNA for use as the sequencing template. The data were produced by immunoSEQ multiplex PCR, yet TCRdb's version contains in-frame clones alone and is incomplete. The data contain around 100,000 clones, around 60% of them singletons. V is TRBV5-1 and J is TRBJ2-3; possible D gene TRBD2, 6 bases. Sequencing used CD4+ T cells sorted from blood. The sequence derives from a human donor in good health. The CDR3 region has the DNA TGCGCCAGCAGCTCCCCGTCGGGGGTACAAGATACGCAGTATTTT. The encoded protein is CASSSPSGVQDTQYF.